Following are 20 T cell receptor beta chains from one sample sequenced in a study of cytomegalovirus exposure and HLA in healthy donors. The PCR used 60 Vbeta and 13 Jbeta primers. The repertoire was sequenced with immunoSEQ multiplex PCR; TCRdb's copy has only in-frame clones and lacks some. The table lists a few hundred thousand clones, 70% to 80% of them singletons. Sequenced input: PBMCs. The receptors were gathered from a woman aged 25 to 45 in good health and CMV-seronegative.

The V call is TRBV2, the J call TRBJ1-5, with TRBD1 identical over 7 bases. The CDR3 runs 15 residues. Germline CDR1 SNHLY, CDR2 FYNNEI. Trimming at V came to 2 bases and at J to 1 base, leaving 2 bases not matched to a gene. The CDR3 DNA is TGTGCCAGCAGTGAAAGGGGGCCGAGCAATCAGCCCCAGCATTTT. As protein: CASSERGPSNQPQHF.

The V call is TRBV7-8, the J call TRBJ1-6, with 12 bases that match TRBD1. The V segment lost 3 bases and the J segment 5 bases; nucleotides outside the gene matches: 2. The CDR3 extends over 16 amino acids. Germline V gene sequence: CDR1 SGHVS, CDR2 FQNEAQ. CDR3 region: CASSLGTGGNNSPLHF. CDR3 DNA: TGTGCCAGCAGCTTGGGGACAGGGGGCAATAATTCACCCCTCCACTTT.

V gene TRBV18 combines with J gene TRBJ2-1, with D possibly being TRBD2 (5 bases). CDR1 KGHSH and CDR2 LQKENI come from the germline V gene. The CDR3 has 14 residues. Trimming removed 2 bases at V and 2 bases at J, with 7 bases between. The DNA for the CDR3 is TGTGCCAGCTCACCATCCGGGGCCTACAATGAGCAGTTCTTC. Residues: CASSPSGAYNEQFF. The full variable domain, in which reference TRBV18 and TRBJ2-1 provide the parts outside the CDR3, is NAGVMQNPRHLVRRRGQEARLRCSPMKGHSHVYWYRQLPEEGLKFMVYLQKENIIDESGMPKERFSAEFPKEGPSILRIQQVVRGDSAAYFCASSPSGAYNEQFFGPGTRLTVL.

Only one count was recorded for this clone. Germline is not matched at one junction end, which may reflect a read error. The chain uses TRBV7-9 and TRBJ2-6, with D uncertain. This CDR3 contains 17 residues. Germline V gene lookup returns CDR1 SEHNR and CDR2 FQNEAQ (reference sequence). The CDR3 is CVSSSTRLDSGANVLTF. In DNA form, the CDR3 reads TGTGTCAGCAGCTCTACGAGACTTGACTCTGGGGCCAACGTCCTGACTTTC.

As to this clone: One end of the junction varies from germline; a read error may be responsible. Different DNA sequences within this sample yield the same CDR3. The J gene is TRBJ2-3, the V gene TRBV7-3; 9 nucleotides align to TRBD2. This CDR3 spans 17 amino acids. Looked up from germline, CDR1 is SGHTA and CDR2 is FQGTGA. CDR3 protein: CASSLTLASGGTDTQYF. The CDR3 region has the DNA TGTGCCAGTAGCTTAACTTTGGCTAGCGGGGGCACAGATACGCAGTATTTT.

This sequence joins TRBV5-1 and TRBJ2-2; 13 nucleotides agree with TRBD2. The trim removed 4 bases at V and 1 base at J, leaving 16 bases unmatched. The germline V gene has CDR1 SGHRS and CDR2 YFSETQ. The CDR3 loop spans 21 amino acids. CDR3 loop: CASSTPPGLAGVAENTGELFF. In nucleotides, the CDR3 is TGCGCCAGCAGCACCCCCCCCGGACTAGCGGGAGTTGCGGAGAACACCGGGGAGCTGTTTTTT.

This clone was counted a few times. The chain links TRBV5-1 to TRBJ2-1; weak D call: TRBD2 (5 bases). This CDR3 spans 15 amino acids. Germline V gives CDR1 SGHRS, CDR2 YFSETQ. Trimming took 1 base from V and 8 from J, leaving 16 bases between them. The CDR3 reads CASSLSFGSADEQFF. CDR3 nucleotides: TGCGCCAGCAGCTTGAGTTTTGGGAGTGCCGATGAGCAGTTCTTC. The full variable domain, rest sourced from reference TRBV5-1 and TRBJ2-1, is KAGVTQTPRYLIKTRGQQVTLSCSPISGHRSVSWYQQTPGQGLQFLFEYFSETQRNKGNFPGRFSGRQFSNSRSEMNVSTLELGDSALYLCASSLSFGSADEQFFGPGTRLTVL.

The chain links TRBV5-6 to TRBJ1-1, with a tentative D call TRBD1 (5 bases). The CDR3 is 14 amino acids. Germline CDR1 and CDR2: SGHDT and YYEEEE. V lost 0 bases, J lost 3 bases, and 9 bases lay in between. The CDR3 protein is CASSLESRDTEAFF. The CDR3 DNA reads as TGTGCCAGCAGCTTGGAATCCAGGGACACTGAAGCTTTCTTT.

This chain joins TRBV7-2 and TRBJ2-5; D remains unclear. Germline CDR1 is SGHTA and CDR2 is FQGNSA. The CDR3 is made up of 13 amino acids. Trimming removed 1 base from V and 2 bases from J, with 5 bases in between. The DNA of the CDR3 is TGTGCCAGCAGCTTAGGAACTCAAGAGACCCAGTACTTC. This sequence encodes CASSLGTQETQYF.

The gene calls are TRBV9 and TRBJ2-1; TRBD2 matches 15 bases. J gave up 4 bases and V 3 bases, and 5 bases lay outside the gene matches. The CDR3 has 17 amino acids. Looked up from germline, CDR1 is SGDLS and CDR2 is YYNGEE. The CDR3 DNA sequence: TGTGCCAGCAGCGCTTCCGGGACTAGCGGGGGGTACAATGAGCAGTTCTTC. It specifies CASSASGTSGGYNEQFF.

The CDR3 DNA sequence: TGTGCCAGCAGCTTCAGGGTTTCTGGGGCCAACGTCCTGACTTTC. Translating it yields CASSFRVSGANVLTF. This chain uses TRBV11-3 with TRBJ2-6; a weak D match, TRBD1 (5 bases). Germline V CDR1 and CDR2: SGHNT, YENEEA. The ends were cut back, 3 bases at V and 1 base at J, with 7 bases in the middle. The CDR3 spans 15 residues.

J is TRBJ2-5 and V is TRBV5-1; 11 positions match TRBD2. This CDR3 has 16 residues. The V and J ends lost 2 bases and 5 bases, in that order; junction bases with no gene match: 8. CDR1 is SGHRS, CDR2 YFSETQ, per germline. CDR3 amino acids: CASSFRGLAERETQYF. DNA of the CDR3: TGCGCCAGCAGCTTTAGGGGACTAGCGGAGAGGGAGACCCAGTACTTC.

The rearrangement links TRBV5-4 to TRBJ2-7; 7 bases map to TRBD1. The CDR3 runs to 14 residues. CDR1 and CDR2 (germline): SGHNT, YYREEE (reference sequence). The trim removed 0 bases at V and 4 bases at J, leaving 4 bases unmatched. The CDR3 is CASSLVGQSYEQYF. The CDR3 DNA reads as TGTGCCAGCAGCTTGGTGGGACAGAGTTACGAGCAGTACTTC.

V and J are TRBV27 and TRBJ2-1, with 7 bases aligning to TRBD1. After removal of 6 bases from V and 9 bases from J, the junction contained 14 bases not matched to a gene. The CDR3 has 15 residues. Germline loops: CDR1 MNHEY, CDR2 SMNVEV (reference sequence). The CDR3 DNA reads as TGTGCCAGCAGCCTCGGGGACAGACCTTTAGGTGAGCAGTTCTTC. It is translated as CASSLGDRPLGEQFF.

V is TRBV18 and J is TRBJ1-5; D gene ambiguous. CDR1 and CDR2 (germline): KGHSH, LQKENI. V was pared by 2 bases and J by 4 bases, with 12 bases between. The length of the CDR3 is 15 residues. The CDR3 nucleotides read TGTGCCAGCTCACCAAGCGCAGAAGCAAATCAGCCCCAGCATTTT. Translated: CASSPSAEANQPQHF.

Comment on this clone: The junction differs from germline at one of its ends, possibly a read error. The CDR3 reads CSSSLATYEQYF. The CDR3 nucleotides are TGTTCCAGCAGCTTAGCAACTTACGAGCAGTACTTC. V is TRBV7-9 and J is TRBJ2-7; D unclear. The CDR3 consists of 12 residues. Germline CDR1 SEHNR, CDR2 FQNEAQ (reference sequence).

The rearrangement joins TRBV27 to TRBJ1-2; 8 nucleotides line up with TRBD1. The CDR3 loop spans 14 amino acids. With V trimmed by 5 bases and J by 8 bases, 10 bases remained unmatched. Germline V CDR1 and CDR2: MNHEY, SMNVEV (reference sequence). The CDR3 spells CASSAHRGWVGYTF. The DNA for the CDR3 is TGTGCCAGCAGTGCGCACAGGGGGTGGGTAGGCTACACCTTC.

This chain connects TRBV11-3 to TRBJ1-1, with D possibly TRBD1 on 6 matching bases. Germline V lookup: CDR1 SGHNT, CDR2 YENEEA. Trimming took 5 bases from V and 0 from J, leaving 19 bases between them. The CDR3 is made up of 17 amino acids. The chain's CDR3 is CASSRGGAGDMNTEAFF. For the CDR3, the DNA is TGTGCCAGCAGCCGAGGGGGGGCAGGGGACATGAACACTGAAGCTTTCTTT.

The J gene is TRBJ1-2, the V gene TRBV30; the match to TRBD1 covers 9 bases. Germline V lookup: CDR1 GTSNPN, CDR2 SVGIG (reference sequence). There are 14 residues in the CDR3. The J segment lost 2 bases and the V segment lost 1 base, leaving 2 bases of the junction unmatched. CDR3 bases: TGTGCCTGGAGTGGAGGGACAGGGAACTATGGCTACACCTTC. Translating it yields CAWSGGTGNYGYTF.

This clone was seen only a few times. The CDR3 sequence is CASSPRQGLAKNIQYF. For the CDR3, the DNA is TGTGCCAGCAGCCCAAGACAGGGTCTAGCCAAAAACATTCAGTACTTC. The V and J genes are TRBV11-2 and TRBJ2-4; the match to TRBD1 covers 7 bases. The CDR3 has 16 amino acids. The V and J ends lost 5 bases and 0 bases, in that order; junction bases with no gene match: 7. The germline V gene has CDR1 SGHAT and CDR2 FQNNGV. Full variable domain (remainder filled in from reference TRBV11-2 and TRBJ2-4): EAGVAQSPRYKIIEKRQSVAFWCNPISGHATLYWYQQILGQGPKLLIQFQNNGVVDDSQLPKDRFSAERLKGVDSTLKIQPAKLEDSAVYLCASSPRQGLAKNIQYFGAGTRLSVL.